Each of the 30 T cell receptor beta chains below was sequenced from the same sample in a study of T cells in Graves' hyperthyroidism and ophthalmopathy. TCR beta CDR3 sequences were amplified from RNA transcripts. When the TCR CDR3 underwent first-round RT-PCR, the HTBI primer set was used. TCRdb passed the multiplex PCR reads through MiXCR, listing each CDR3 protein once. Of about 690,000 distinct CDR3 sequences in the sample, approximately 15% were seen once. Sequencing input: blood. Receptors originate from a man aged 45-65 years with Graves' hyperthyroidism.

This clonotype was counted at least ten times. The rearrangement links TRBV25-1 to TRBJ2-5; D unresolved. There are 14 residues in the CDR3. Germline CDR1 MGHDK, CDR2 SYGVNS. V was trimmed by 1 base and J by 2 bases, leaving 8 bases between them. CDR3 DNA: TGTGCCAGCAGTGAATTCGGAGCACAAGAGACCCAGTACTTC. Its protein product is CASSEFGAQETQYF.

This clonotype appeared many times. The chain is built from TRBV5-1 and TRBJ1-1, with D unclear. Looked up from germline, CDR1 is SGHRS and CDR2 is YFSETQ. The CDR3 contains 15 residues. Trimming removed 3 bases from V and 4 bases from J, with 16 bases in between. The CDR3 DNA follows: TGCGCCAGCAGCTCCGAACGAGTTTCGGGCACTGAAGCTTTCTTT. This translates into CASSSERVSGTEAFF. The full variable domain, completed using reference TRBV5-1 and TRBJ1-1, is KAGVTQTPRYLIKTRGQQVTLSCSPISGHRSVSWYQQTPGQGLQFLFEYFSETQRNKGNFPGRFSGRQFSNSRSEMNVSTLELGDSALYLCASSSERVSGTEAFFGQGTRLTVV.

This clonotype was seen only a few times. The rearrangement joins TRBV9 to TRBJ2-2; 11 bases map to TRBD2. From germline, CDR1 is SGDLS and CDR2 YYNGEE. The V segment lost 3 bases and the J segment 2 bases; nucleotides outside the gene matches: 3. The length of the CDR3 is 16 residues. The CDR3 region has the DNA TGTGCCAGCAGCGGGGGGACTAGCGGAAACACCGGGGAGCTGTTTTTT. This gives the protein CASSGGTSGNTGELFF.

This rearrangement joins TRBV24-1 to TRBJ2-6; the match to TRBD1 covers 10 bases. From germline, CDR1 is KGHDR and CDR2 SFDVKD. The J segment lost 4 bases and the V segment lost 7 bases, leaving 9 bases of the junction unmatched. The CDR3 loop spans 17 amino acids. CDR3 sequence: CATRDWDRGSGANVLTF. The CDR3 coding sequence is TGTGCCACCAGAGACTGGGACAGGGGATCCGGGGCCAACGTCCTGACTTTC.

This clonotype was seen repeatedly, ten times or more. The chain combines TRBV27 with TRBJ1-2; TRBD1 might be the D (6 bases). The CDR3 runs to 13 residues. Trimming removed 4 bases from V and 8 bases from J, with 14 bases in between. The V gene's germline CDR1 is MNHEY and CDR2 SMNVEV (reference sequence). Here the CDR3 DNA reads TGTGCCAGCAGTTCGCACAGGGCGCAGGGCTACACCTTC. This codes for CASSSHRAQGYTF.

This clonotype was seen at least ten times. V and J are TRBV6-5 and TRBJ1-4; D is ambiguous. Germline V gives CDR1 MNHEY, CDR2 SVGAGI. The CDR3 consists of 15 residues. V lost 0 bases and J lost 0, with 5 bases in between. The CDR3 protein is CASSYSGATNEKLFF. Written as DNA, the CDR3 is TGTGCCAGCAGTTACTCGGGAGCAACTAATGAAAAACTGTTTTTT.

This clonotype was picked up many times. The chain has TRBV11-2 and TRBJ2-1, with TRBD1 identical over 8 bases. The CDR3 runs 16 residues. Germline loops: CDR1 SGHAT, CDR2 FQNNGV. The V and J ends lost 4 bases and 2 bases, in that order; junction bases with no gene match: 7. The CDR3 is CASSWGTGGAYNEQFF. The CDR3 region has the DNA TGTGCCAGCAGCTGGGGAACAGGGGGAGCCTACAATGAGCAGTTCTTC.

J is TRBJ1-5 and V is TRBV6-1; 7 bases are a match to TRBD1. The germline V gene encodes CDR1 MNHNS and CDR2 SASEGT. V was pared by 8 bases and J by 6 bases, with 7 bases of the junction left unmatched. This CDR3 contains 13 residues. The CDR3 here is CASHDREAQPQHF. The CDR3 nucleotides are TGTGCCAGCCACGACAGGGAAGCTCAGCCCCAGCATTTT.

This clonotype was counted a few times. This chain joins TRBV7-2 and TRBJ2-3; 10 nucleotides align to TRBD2. The CDR3 has 15 amino acids. CDR1 is SGHTA, CDR2 FQGNSA, per germline. V lost 3 bases and J lost 4; bases outside the gene matches: 4. The CDR3: CASSLGLAHADTQYF. The CDR3 nucleotides read TGTGCCAGCAGCTTGGGACTAGCGCATGCAGATACGCAGTATTTT. Full variable domain (rest looked up from reference TRBV7-2 and TRBJ2-3): GAGVSQSPSNKVTEKGKDVELRCDPISGHTALYWYRQSLGQGLEFLIYFQGNSAPDKSGLPSDRFSAERTGGSVSTLTIQRTQQEDSAVYLCASSLGLAHADTQYFGPGTRLTVL.

This clonotype was observed a few times. A much larger clone differs by one base, so this may be a read error. The chain uses TRBV11-2 and TRBJ2-1; D not resolved. This CDR3 region has 15 residues. Germline-derived CDR1 and CDR2 are SGHAT and FQNNGV. The CDR3, as DNA: TGTGCCAGCAGCTTAGGGCCCAGCTCCTACAATGAGCGGTTCTTC. It is translated as CASSLGPSSYNERFF.

This clonotype was picked up many times. J is TRBJ2-7 and V is TRBV6-1, with TRBD1 as a possible D gene (6 bases). Trimming removed 8 bases from V and 1 base from J, with 15 bases in between. This CDR3 spans 14 amino acids. Germline CDR1 and CDR2: MNHNS and SASEGT. CDR3 in DNA: TGTGCCAGCGGGTACAGGGTAAATTCCTACGAGCAGTACTTC. This sequence encodes CASGYRVNSYEQYF.

The chain carries TRBV7-9 and TRBJ2-7; 12 nucleotides line up with TRBD1. The germline gives CDR1 SEHNR, CDR2 FQNEAQ (reference sequence). The J segment lost 7 bases and the V segment lost 11 bases, leaving 6 bases of the junction unmatched. CDR3 length: 12 amino acids. DNA for the CDR3: TGTGCCGGCGGGACAGGGGGCTGGGAGCAGTACTTC. Translated: CAGGTGGWEQYF. Full variable domain (remainder filled in from reference TRBV7-9 and TRBJ2-7): DTGVSQNPRHKITKRGQNVTFRCDPISEHNRLYWYRQTLGQGPEFLTYFQNEAQLEKSRLLSDRFSAERPKGSFSTLEIQRTEQGDSAMYLCAGGTGGWEQYFGPGTRLTVT.

This clonotype was seen ten or more times. The CDR3: CASRGTEGTDTQYF. DNA for the CDR3: TGTGCCAGCAGGGGGACAGAAGGCACAGATACGCAGTATTTT. The rearrangement links TRBV6-1 to TRBJ2-3, with 7 bases lining up with TRBD1. The germline CDR1 and CDR2 sequences are MNHNS and SASEGT. CDR3 length: 14 amino acids. J gave up 1 base and V 6 bases, and 4 bases lay outside the gene matches.

This clonotype was counted ten times or more. CDR3 DNA: TGTGCCAGCAGTGAGCACCCGGGACAGGGGCCTAAAAACTATGGCTACACCTTC. Protein product: CASSEHPGQGPKNYGYTF. V is TRBV27 and J is TRBJ1-2; TRBD1 agrees at 10 bases. Germline V gene data show CDR1 as MNHEY and CDR2 as SMNVEV (reference sequence). The CDR3 sequence is 18 residues long. V was pared by 5 bases and J by 2 bases, with 14 bases of the junction left unmatched.

This clonotype appeared many times. The V and J genes are TRBV27 and TRBJ2-7; D remains ambiguous. This CDR3 is built from 13 residues. The V gene's germline CDR1 is MNHEY and CDR2 SMNVEV (reference sequence). Trimming cost V 0 bases and J 5 bases, with 8 bases left between them. CDR3 coding DNA: TGTGCCAGCAGTTTATCAGGGATCCACGAGCAGTACTTC. Its translation: CASSLSGIHEQYF.

This clonotype was counted a few times. The junction differs from germline at one of its ends, possibly a read error. The chain uses TRBV9 and TRBJ1-3, with D tentatively TRBD1 (5 bases). In germline, CDR1 is SGDLS, CDR2 YYNGEE. The CDR3 runs 15 residues. CDR3 DNA: TGTGCCAGCAGCCCCGGGACTCTCTCTGGAAACACCATACATTTT. It encodes CASSPGTLSGNTIHF.

V gene TRBV27 combines with J gene TRBJ1-1; 7 bases map to TRBD1. Per germline, CDR1 MNHEY and CDR2 SMNVEV (reference sequence). V was clipped by 5 bases and J by 5 bases; unmatched bases: 5. This CDR3 is built from 13 residues. This CDR3 is CASSADRVTEAFF. For the CDR3, the DNA is TGTGCCAGCAGTGCAGACAGGGTAACTGAAGCTTTCTTT.

A few counts support this clonotype. The J gene is TRBJ1-1, the V gene TRBV7-2, with D hard to call. This CDR3 is 13 amino acids long. Per the germline V gene, CDR1 is SGHTA and CDR2 is FQGNSA. V was shortened by 5 bases and J by 8 bases, with 15 bases between the two germline ends. The CDR3, as DNA: TGTGCCAGCAGCCAAGATTCGAGAGTCGAAGCTTTCTTT. This gives the protein CASSQDSRVEAFF.

The chain uses TRBV7-3 and TRBJ2-3; 9 positions agree with TRBD2. The V segment lost 2 bases and the J segment 6 bases; nucleotides outside the gene matches: 6. CDR1 and CDR2 (germline): SGHTA, FQGTGA. CDR3 length: 15 amino acids. In DNA, the CDR3 is TGTGCCAGCAGCTTAGCGGGAGGGGGGCCCGATACGCAGTATTTT. Protein: CASSLAGGGPDTQYF.

This clonotype was counted ten times or more. The CDR3 reads CASSETGGGSGELFF. As DNA, the CDR3 is TGTGCCAGCAGCGAGACAGGGGGCGGGTCCGGGGAGCTGTTTTTT. V is TRBV6-1 and J is TRBJ2-2; 10 bases agree with TRBD1. V shed 6 bases and J 6 bases; nucleotides not matched to a gene: 7. CDR1 and CDR2 from the germline V gene are MNHNS and SASEGT. The CDR3 has 15 residues.

This clonotype has a count of ten or more. The gene calls are TRBV28 and TRBJ2-7; possibly TRBD1 for D (5 bases). The CDR3 spans 15 residues. CDR1 is MDHEN and CDR2 is SYDVKM in the germline V gene. The V end was cut by 6 bases, the J end by 5 bases, with 20 bases between. CDR3 region: CASSHPRAATDEQYF. The CDR3 DNA sequence: TGTGCCAGCAGCCACCCCAGGGCCGCTACCGACGAGCAGTACTTC.

This clonotype was observed many times. V is TRBV9 and J is TRBJ2-5, with TRBD2 as a possible D gene (6 bases). Trimming removed 6 bases from V and 4 bases from J, with 16 bases in between. The germline V gene has CDR1 SGDLS and CDR2 YYNGEE. This CDR3 is built from 14 residues. CDR3 DNA sequence: TGTGCCAGCACATCGGGTGTGGGAGGAGAGACCCAGTACTTC. Amino acid sequence: CASTSGVGGETQYF.

The table lists this clonotype with many counts. J is TRBJ2-1 and V is TRBV6-1; D might be TRBD1 (6 bases). The length of the CDR3 is 13 residues. The V and J ends lost 5 bases and 8 bases respectively, with 13 bases between them. The germline V gene encodes CDR1 MNHNS and CDR2 SASEGT. Here the CDR3 reads CASSTLQGYEQFF. CDR3 nucleotides: TGTGCCAGCAGTACCCTACAGGGTTATGAGCAGTTCTTC.

This clonotype was detected once. This chain uses TRBV5-5 with TRBJ1-6; D is ambiguous. The V end lost 6 bases, the J end lost 9 bases, and 22 bases lay between the germline ends. Per the germline V gene, CDR1 is SGHKS and CDR2 is YYEKEE (reference sequence). The CDR3 consists of 16 residues. The CDR3 sequence is CASTPRLEFPTSPLHF. CDR3 sequence (DNA): TGTGCCAGCACCCCCCGCTTGGAATTCCCTACTTCACCCCTCCACTTT.

This clonotype appeared a few times. The chain carries TRBV11-3 and TRBJ2-3; TRBD2 might be the D (6 bases). Trimming cost V 3 bases and J 2 bases, with 12 bases left between them. The CDR3 length is 15 residues. CDR1 and CDR2 (germline): SGHNT, YENEEA. CDR3 amino acids: CASSFGTSYTDTQYF. CDR3 sequence (DNA): TGTGCCAGCAGCTTTGGAACTAGCTACACAGATACGCAGTATTTT.

On this clonotype itself: The junction and the germline gene differ at one end; a read error may be behind it. The rearrangement links TRBV7-3 to TRBJ2-7; D gene unclear. This CDR3 contains 16 residues. Germline CDR1 SGHTA, CDR2 FQGTGA. The CDR3 DNA is TGCGCCAGCAGCTTAACTGCGACCACGAGCTCCTACGAGCAGTACTTC. Residues: CASSLTATTSSYEQYF.

The CDR3 DNA reads as TGTGCCAGCAGCGCCATCCCGGGACAGGGGACAGATACGCAGTATTTT. This encodes CASSAIPGQGTDTQYF. This sequence joins TRBV27 and TRBJ2-3, with 10 bases that match TRBD1. V shed 6 bases and J 3 bases; nucleotides not matched to a gene: 9. Germline V CDR1 and CDR2: MNHEY, SMNVEV (reference sequence). This CDR3 spans 16 amino acids.

This clonotype came up many times. The chain joins TRBV7-2 to TRBJ1-1; D perhaps matches TRBD1 (5 bases). The CDR3 totals 14 residues. V shed 6 bases and J shed 0 bases, with 11 bases lying between them. Per the germline V gene, CDR1 is SGHTA and CDR2 is FQGNSA. CDR3 coding DNA: TGTGCCAGCAGTTACAGGTACATGAACACTGAAGCTTTCTTT. Protein product: CASSYRYMNTEAFF.

This clonotype has only a few counts. This chain uses TRBV3-1 with TRBJ1-1; 9 bases are a match to TRBD1. Germline CDR1 is LGHDT and CDR2 is YNNKEL (reference sequence). Losses at the gene ends were 1 base for V and 4 bases for J; bases not matched to a gene: 1. The CDR3 runs 14 residues. For the CDR3, the DNA is TGTGCCAGCAGCCAAGCGGGACAGGGCACTGAAGCTTTCTTT. Its protein is CASSQAGQGTEAFF. The full variable domain, rest sourced from reference TRBV3-1 and TRBJ1-1, is DTAVSQTPKYLVTQMGNDKSIKCEQNLGHDTMYWYKQDSKKFLKIMFSYNNKELIINETVPNRFSPKSPDKAHLNLHINSLELGDSAVYFCASSQAGQGTEAFFGQGTRLTVV.

In its sample, this clonotype was seen many times. V is TRBV20-1 and J is TRBJ1-1; 7 nucleotides match TRBD1. Looked up from germline, CDR1 is DFQATT and CDR2 is SNEGSKA (reference sequence). This CDR3 spans 12 amino acids. Trimming at V came to 3 bases and at J to 5 bases, leaving 3 bases not matched to a gene. CDR3 protein: CSASDRVTEAFF. CDR3 in DNA: TGCAGTGCTAGTGACAGGGTAACTGAAGCTTTCTTT.